Shown below are 5 T cell receptor beta chains from a single sample sequenced in a study of T cells in Graves' hyperthyroidism and ophthalmopathy. There were TCR beta CDR3 regions amplified from RNA transcripts. The study used the HTBI primer set for a first-round RT-PCR of the TCR CDR3. MiXCR, applied by TCRdb to the multiplex PCR reads, yields one record per CDR3 protein. This sample has around 100,000 distinct CDR3 sequences, with approximately 50% found just once. The sequencing sample was made of blood. Receptors were obtained from a man aged 40-49 years with Graves' hyperthyroidism.

The CDR3 coding sequence is TGTGCCAGCAGCTTAGTGGGAGAACTACGGTTCTTC. Translation: CASSLVGELRFF. The V gene is TRBV7-2, the J gene TRBJ2-1; perhaps TRBD2 as D (5 bases). The length of the CDR3 is 12 residues. Germline-derived CDR1 and CDR2 are SGHTA and FQGNSA. V was trimmed by 1 base and J by 15 bases, leaving 13 bases between them.

This clonotype was recorded many times. The rearrangement links TRBV11-3 to TRBJ2-7; 8 bases match TRBD1. With 5 bases clipped from V and 5 bases from J, the junction kept 11 bases outside the gene matches. The CDR3 length is 15 residues. CDR1 and CDR2 (germline): SGHNT, YENEEA. The CDR3 DNA reads as TGTGCCAGCAGCCCGAGACAGGGGACAACCCACGAGCAGTACTTC. Its protein is CASSPRQGTTHEQYF. Based on the CDR3 plus reference TRBV11-3 and TRBJ2-7, the full variable domain is EAGVVQSPRYKIIEKKQPVAFWCNPISGHNTLYWYLQNLGQGPELLIRYENEEAVDDSQLPKDRFSAERLKGVDSTLKIQPAELGDSAVYLCASSPRQGTTHEQYFGPGTRLTVT.

The sample holds many counts of this clonotype. This chain links TRBV24-1 with TRBJ1-2; D might be TRBD1 (6 bases). Germline CDR1 is KGHDR and CDR2 is SFDVKD. This CDR3 is built from 14 residues. V lost 2 bases and J lost 4, with 10 bases in between. CDR3 sequence reads: CATSDSGGGYGYTF. DNA for the CDR3: TGTGCCACCAGTGATTCTGGGGGCGGCTATGGCTACACCTTC.

As DNA, the CDR3 is TGTGCCAGCAGCTTAAGCGGGGGAGATACGCAGTATTTT. Amino acids: CASSLSGGDTQYF. This chain links TRBV7-3 with TRBJ2-3; 7 bases are shared with TRBD2. This CDR3 comprises 13 residues. After removal of 1 base from V and 5 bases from J, the junction contained 0 bases not matched to a gene. Germline loops: CDR1 SGHTA, CDR2 FQGTGA. The whole variable domain, filled in from reference TRBV7-3 and TRBJ2-3, reads GAGVSQTPSNKVTEKGKYVELRCDPISGHTALYWYRQSLGQGPEFLIYFQGTGAADDSGLPNDRFFAVRPEGSVSTLKIQRTERGDSAVYLCASSLSGGDTQYFGPGTRLTVL.

This clonotype was counted many times. The J gene is TRBJ1-1, the V gene TRBV7-6; 7 bases line up with TRBD1. Germline V gene lookup returns CDR1 SGHVS and CDR2 FNYEAQ. The ends lost 0 bases at V and 2 bases at J; junction bases unmatched: 3. CDR3 length: 15 amino acids. The CDR3 DNA follows: TGTGCCAGCAGCTTAGCGGACAGGAGAAACACTGAAGCTTTCTTT. It translates to CASSLADRRNTEAFF.